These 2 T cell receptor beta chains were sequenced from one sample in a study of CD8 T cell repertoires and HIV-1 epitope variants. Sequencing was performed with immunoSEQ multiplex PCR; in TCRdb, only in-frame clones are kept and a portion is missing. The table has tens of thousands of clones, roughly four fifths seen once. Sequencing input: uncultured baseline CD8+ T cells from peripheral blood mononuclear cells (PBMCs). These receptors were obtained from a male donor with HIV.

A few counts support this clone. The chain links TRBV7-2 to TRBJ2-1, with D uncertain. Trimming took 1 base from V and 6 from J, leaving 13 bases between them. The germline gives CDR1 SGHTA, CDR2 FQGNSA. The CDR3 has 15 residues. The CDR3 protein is CASSLGSGVLNEQFF. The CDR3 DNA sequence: TGTGCCAGCAGCTTAGGTTCGGGCGTCCTCAATGAGCAGTTCTTC. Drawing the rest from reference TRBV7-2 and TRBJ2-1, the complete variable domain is GAGVSQSPSNKVTEKGKDVELRCDPISGHTALYWYRQSLGQGLEFLIYFQGNSAPDKSGLPSDRFSAERTGGSVSTLTIQRTQQEDSAVYLCASSLGSGVLNEQFFGPGTRLTVL.

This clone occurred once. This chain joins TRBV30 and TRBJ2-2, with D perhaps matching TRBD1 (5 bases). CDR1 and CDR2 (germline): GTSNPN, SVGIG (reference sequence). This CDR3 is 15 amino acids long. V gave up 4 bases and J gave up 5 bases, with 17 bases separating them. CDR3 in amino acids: CAWTFRVFGTGELFF. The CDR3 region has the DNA TGTGCCTGGACCTTCAGGGTTTTTGGGACCGGGGAGCTGTTTTTT.